The text below deals with one T cell receptor beta chain. What it binds is unknown. The trim removed 4 bases at V and 2 bases at J, leaving 5 bases unmatched. This CDR3 is 14 amino acids long. The germline V gene encodes CDR1 SGHDN and CDR2 FVKESK. Among the donors, all were Caucasian adults who lived in Nashville, Tennessee. These data come from a study of shared clonotypes between healthy human individuals. Study outcomes and limitations: Represented diversity (both genetic and exposure-history) was limited by the small number of donors. Estimated clonotype richness was generally higher in naive than memory subsets.

The assay was immunoSEQ multiplex PCR, and TCRdb's table has in-frame clones only and misses some. The sample carries 2.3 million or so clones, approximately 95% recorded once. The genes are TRBV14 and TRBJ2-7; 7 bases are shared with TRBD2. Sample: naive CD4+ T cells from PBMCs. Specified subset: CD45RA+ positively selected. This clonotype originated in a man aged 18-30 years in good health. Some clones in this sample may be carry-over from other donors' samples. The CDR3 DNA follows: TGTGCCAGCAGCCCTCTAGCGGAGCCCTACGAGCAGTACTTC. Translation: CASSPLAEPYEQYF.